The 4 T cell receptor beta chains below were found in one sample sequenced in a study of T cell repertoires in cytomegalovirus infection (dated by TCRdb to 2018 to 2020). The data were produced on an Illumina HiSeq 1500. TCRdb redid the processing of the public reads, applying fastp at Q25 and MiXCR, and retained in-frame beta chains. Merged by CDR3 protein, the rows form single entries marked with the most common genes and DNA. The sample table holds 350,000 to 500,000 distinct CDR3 sequences, of which roughly 31% were seen once. The leading ten clones occupy about 13% of the sample. The sequenced material came from PBMCs. All receptors derive from a human donor in good health (CMV status not recorded). Some clones in this sample may be carry-over from other donors' samples.

The V and J genes are TRBV19 and TRBJ2-1; D unclear. With 1 base removed from V and 4 bases from J, the gap between germline ends came to 5 bases. This CDR3 spans 13 amino acids. Germline CDR1 LNHDA, CDR2 SQIVND (reference sequence). The CDR3 here is CASSIAGYNEQFF. Here the CDR3 DNA reads TGTGCCAGTAGTATAGCAGGTTACAATGAGCAGTTCTTC.

The gene calls are TRBV19 and TRBJ1-5; D not resolved. The CDR3 is 13 amino acids. Trimming shortened V by 5 bases and J by 3 bases, and 8 bases separated the two germline ends. Germline V gene sequence: CDR1 LNHDA, CDR2 SQIVND (reference sequence). The CDR3 bases are TGTGCCAGTAGTTGGGGAAACAATCAGCCCCAGCATTTT. The encoded protein is CASSWGNNQPQHF.

With respect to this clonotype: It may be a read error: a sequence one base away is much more abundant. Since the CDR3 does not end with the conserved phenylalanine or tryptophan, this likely comes from a read error. The chain combines TRBV28 with TRBJ2-4, with 9 bases lining up with TRBD2. CDR1 MDHEN and CDR2 SYDVKM come from the germline V gene. The CDR3 spans 15 residues. The CDR3 DNA follows: TGTGCAGCCTCGCGGGGGGGGACGGGCGATGGTATTCAGTACTTA. Its translation: CAASRGGTGDGIQYL.

A remark on this clonotype: Here the CDR3 omits its conserved ending phenylalanine or tryptophan, so a read error is the likely source. The rearrangement links TRBV7-6 to TRBJ2-7, with 8 bases aligning to TRBD1. There are 18 residues in the CDR3. Germline CDR1 is SGHVS and CDR2 is FNYEAQ. V lost 0 bases to trimming and J lost 6 bases; unmatched junction nucleotides: 16. The CDR3, as DNA: TGTGCCAGCAGCTTAGCGGAATTGGGGGGACAGGCTTTCATCGAGCAGTACTTA. Its translation: CASSLAELGGQAFIEQYL.